A selection of T cell receptor beta chains follows, all from one sample in a study of T cells in Graves' hyperthyroidism and ophthalmopathy. TCRdb itself ran the multiplex PCR reads through MiXCR, one entry per CDR3 protein. The profile covers 600,000 to 900,000 distinct CDR3 sequences, with about a sixth appearing a single time and around 7.7% taken by the ten largest. Specimen: blood. These receptor sequences come from a man in his late teens or twenties with Graves' hyperthyroidism. Each CDR3 is given with its conserved first and last residue. A D gene is named only where the DNA matches it firmly. A row's size may be missing; if present it is once, few, many or a size class.

clone size	D gene	CDR3 length	V gene	J gene	CDR3 DNA	CDR3 protein
many	.	16	TRBV27	TRBJ2-7	TGTGCCAGCAGTTTATCGGGCCAGATGCGACCCTACGAGCAGTACTTC	CASSLSGQMRPYEQYF
many	.	14	TRBV6-1	TRBJ2-5	TGTGCCAGCAGTTACTCAGCAGGGCTCGAGACCCAGTACTTC	CASSYSAGLETQYF
many	.	15	TRBV20-1	TRBJ2-5	TGCAGTGCTAGAGATGGAATCAGAGGGGGAGAGACCCAGTACTTC	CSARDGIRGGETQYF
many	TRBD1	15	TRBV28	TRBJ2-1	TGTGCCAGCAGTTTAGACGTTGAGGGGGCAGGTGAGCAGTTCTTC	CASSLDVEGAGEQFF
many	.	14	TRBV11-2	TRBJ2-1	TGTGCCAGCAGCTTGAGTGGTAGCGTCAATGAGCAGTTCTTC	CASSLSGSVNEQFF
.	TRBD1	17	TRBV4-2	TRBJ2-7	TGTGCCAGCAGCCAAGAGTTATCCGGGACAGGCTCCTACGAGCAGTACTTC	CASSQELSGTGSYEQYF
.	.	14	TRBV5-6	TRBJ1-2	TGTGCCAGCAGCCCGGTTCCAGGGTCTGTTGGCTACACCTTC	CASSPVPGSVGYTF
many	.	15	TRBV3-1	TRBJ2-5	TGTGCCAGCAGCCAAGATTATCCGGGATCAGAGACCCAGTACTTC	CASSQDYPGSETQYF
few	.	16	TRBV7-2	TRBJ2-1	TGTGCCAGCAGGGTTCTTCCGGGCCCATTCTACAATGAGCAGTTCTTC	CASRVLPGPFYNEQFF
few	TRBD1	15	TRBV7-2	TRBJ2-2	TGTGCCAGCAGCCTGGGACAGTTTGGTACCGGGGAGCTGTTTTTT	CASSLGQFGTGELFF
few	.	15	TRBV5-1	TRBJ2-1	TGCGCCAGCAGCTTAGCCCGGCCTTCCTACAATGAGCAGTTCTTC	CASSLARPSYNEQFF